This T cell receptor (beta chain) was recovered during a study of T-cell reconstitution after alpha-beta-depleted transplantation in children. General observations from the study: Counts and diversity of T cells one year after transplant came mostly from newly produced T cells. Expanded graft clones numbering several hundred reportedly gave rise to alpha-beta T cells about two months after transplant.

In its sample, this clonotype was seen many times. Antigen specificity is unknown. Molecular barcoding with unique molecular identifiers was used for the TCRbeta library. TCRdb redid the calling of the PCR reads with MiXCR, one entry per CDR3 protein. The sample yields hundreds of thousands of distinct CDR3 sequences, 10% to 15% seen once. The germline V and J ends were trimmed by 4 bases and 4 bases, with 15 bases remaining between them. Germline-derived CDR1 and CDR2 are SGDLS and YYNGEE. The CDR3 totals 14 residues. Material: PBMCs, obtained before TCRalphabeta/CD19-depleted stem cell transplant. This TCR was recovered from a girl aged 2-10 years with congenital amegakaryocytic thrombocytopenia, due to receive a stem cell transplant. The chain is built from TRBV9 and TRBJ2-7; the D call may be TRBD1 or TRBD2 (7 bases each). In nucleotides, the CDR3 is TGTGCCAGCAGCAGCGGGACAGACCTTTACGAGCAGTACTTC. Residues: CASSSGTDLYEQYF.